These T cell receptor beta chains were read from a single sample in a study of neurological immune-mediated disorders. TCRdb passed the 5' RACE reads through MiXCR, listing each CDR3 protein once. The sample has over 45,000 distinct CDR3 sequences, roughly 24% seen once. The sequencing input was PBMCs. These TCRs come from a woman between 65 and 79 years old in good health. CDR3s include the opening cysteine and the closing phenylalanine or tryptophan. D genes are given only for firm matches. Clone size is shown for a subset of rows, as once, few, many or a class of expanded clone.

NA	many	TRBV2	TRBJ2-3	TGTGCCAGCAGTGCAGGTCGTGGCACAGATACGCAGTATTTT	CASSAGRGTDTQYF
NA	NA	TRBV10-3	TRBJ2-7	TGTGCCACCCAACGTCACGCTGGGTCCCACGAGCAGTACTTC	CATQRHAGSHEQYF
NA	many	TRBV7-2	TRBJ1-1	TGTGCCAGCAGCTTAGAGCGGATGGGTGAAGCTTTCTTT	CASSLERMGEAFF
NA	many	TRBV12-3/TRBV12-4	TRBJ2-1	TGTGCCAGCACAAAAGGCGGCGGGTATGAGCAGTTCTTC	CASTKGGGYEQFF
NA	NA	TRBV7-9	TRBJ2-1	TGTGCCAGCAGCTTAAGGGGGGACAAGGGACTACCCTTAGATGAGCAGTTCTTC	CASSLRGDKGLPLDEQFF
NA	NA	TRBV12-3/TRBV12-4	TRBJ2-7	TGTGCCAGCAGTCTCGGCCCGTATTCGACGGATAGCTCCTACGAGCAGTACTTC	CASSLGPYSTDSSYEQYF
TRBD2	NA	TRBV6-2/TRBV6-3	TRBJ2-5	TGTGCCAGCAGTTCCACAAGACTAGCTTCAGGAGGGACCCAGTACTTC	CASSSTRLASGGTQYF
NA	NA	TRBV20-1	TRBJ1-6	TGCAGTGCTGGGGAGACAGTCGGCAGCTCACCCCTCCACTTT	CSAGETVGSSPLHF
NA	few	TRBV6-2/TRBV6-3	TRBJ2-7	TGTGCCAGCACCCGGGAGGGGGCCAGCCGATACTTC	CASTREGASRYF
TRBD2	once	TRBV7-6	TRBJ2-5	TGTGCCAGCAGCCCTGGACTAGCGGGGGGCCAACAAGAGACCCAGTACTTC	CASSPGLAGGQQETQYF
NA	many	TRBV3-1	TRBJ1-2	TGTGCCAGCAGCCAAGGCCCGACCCGTGGCTACACCTTC	CASSQGPTRGYTF
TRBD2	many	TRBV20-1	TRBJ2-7	TGCAGTGCTCCAGGCGGGGGGGAGTCCTACGAGCAGTACTTC	CSAPGGGESYEQYF
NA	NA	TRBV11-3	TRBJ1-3	TGTGCCAGCAGCTTCACCGGGAGTTCGGACACCATATATTTT	CASSFTGSSDTIYF
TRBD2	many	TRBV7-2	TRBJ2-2	TGTGCCAGCAGCTCAGCGGGAGGGGGAGACACCGGGGAGCTGTTTTTT	CASSSAGGGDTGELFF
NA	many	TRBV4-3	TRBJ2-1	TGCGCCAGCAGCCAAGGGCGGCTGAAGCAGTTCTTC	CASSQGRLKQFF
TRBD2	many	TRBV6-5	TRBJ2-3	TGTGCCAGCAGGCTTAGTCTAGCGGGAGGGCAAGATACGCAGTATTTT	CASRLSLAGGQDTQYF
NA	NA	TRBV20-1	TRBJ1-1	TGCAGTGCTAGAGATCACGAGCAGGGTAGGGCTTTCTTT	CSARDHEQGRAFF
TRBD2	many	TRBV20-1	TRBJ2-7	TGCAGTGGGACTAGCGGCGCCTACGAGCAGTACTTC	CSGTSGAYEQYF
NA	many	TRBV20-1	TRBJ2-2	TGCAGTGCTAGGCTGGGGGCCGGGGAGCTGTTTTTT	CSARLGAGELFF
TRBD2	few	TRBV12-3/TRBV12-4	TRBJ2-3	TGTGCCAGCACCAAACGACTAGCGGGTATTGATACGCAGTATTTT	CASTKRLAGIDTQYF
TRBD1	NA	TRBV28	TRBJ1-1	TGTGCCAGCAGTTTGGTTAGGGGGCAAAGTGAAGCTTTCTTT	CASSLVRGQSEAFF
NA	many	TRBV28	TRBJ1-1	TGTGCCAGCATCCCTCCGGGTCAGGTTCGAGCTTTCTTT	CASIPPGQVRAFF
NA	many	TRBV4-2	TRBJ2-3	TGTGCCAGCAGCCTACCGGGCCATGGGGGCGATACGCAGTATTTT	CASSLPGHGGDTQYF
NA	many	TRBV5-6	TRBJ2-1	TGTGCCAGCAGAGAACAGGGAAGGTCCTACAATGAGCAGTTCTTC	CASREQGRSYNEQFF
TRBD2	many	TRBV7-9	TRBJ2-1	TGTGCCAGCAGCCCTATGGGGCAGCGGGGAACAGAGAATGAGCAGTTCTTC	CASSPMGQRGTENEQFF
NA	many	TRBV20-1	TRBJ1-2	TGCAGTGCTCCCCAGCGGCAGGGCACCTATGGCTACACCTTC	CSAPQRQGTYGYTF
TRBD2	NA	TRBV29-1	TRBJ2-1	TGCACCGTCGTGCAGCGGGGCAGCCCTAGCTCCTACAATGAGCAGTTCTTC	CTVVQRGSPSSYNEQFF
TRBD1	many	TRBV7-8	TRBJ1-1	TGTGCCAGCAGCACACAGGGGAGCACTGAAGCTTTCTTT	CASSTQGSTEAFF
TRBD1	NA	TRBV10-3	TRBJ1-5	TGTGCCATCAGTGACCTTGGGACAGGGGATCAGCCCCAGCATTTT	CAISDLGTGDQPQHF
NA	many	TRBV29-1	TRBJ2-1	TGCAGCGTTGATTTGGACGTTTACAATGAGCAGTTCTTC	CSVDLDVYNEQFF
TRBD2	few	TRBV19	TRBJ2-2	TGTGCCAGTAGTACCCCGCGACTAGCGGGAATAGACACCGGGGAGCTGTTTTTT	CASSTPRLAGIDTGELFF
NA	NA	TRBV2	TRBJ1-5	TGTGCCAGCAGCAAATACAGGGTCGGGGATCAGCCCCAGCATTTT	CASSKYRVGDQPQHF
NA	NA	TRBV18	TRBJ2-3	TGTGCGAGCTCTCGCCCTAGCACAGATACGCAGTATTTT	CASSRPSTDTQYF
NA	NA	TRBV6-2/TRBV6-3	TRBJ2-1	TGTGCCAGCAGAGACTACAATGAGCAGTTCTTC	CASRDYNEQFF
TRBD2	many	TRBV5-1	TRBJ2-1	TGCGCCAGCAGCTTGGCTAGCGGGAGTATCAATGAGCAGTTCTTC	CASSLASGSINEQFF
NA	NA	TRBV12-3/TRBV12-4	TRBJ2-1	TGTGCCAGCAGTTTTGATCTGGGGGGCTCCTACAATGAGCAGTTCTTC	CASSFDLGGSYNEQFF
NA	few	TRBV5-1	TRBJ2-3	TGCGCCAGCAGCCAGCTTAGCGGCACAGATACGCAGTATTTT	CASSQLSGTDTQYF
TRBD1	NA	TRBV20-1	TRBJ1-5	TGCAGTGCTAGACAGGGGGGTAGCAATCAGCCCCAGCATTTT	CSARQGGSNQPQHF
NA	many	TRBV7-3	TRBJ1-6	TGTGCCAGCAGCTCAGGACAGTATAATTCACCCCTCCACTTT	CASSSGQYNSPLHF
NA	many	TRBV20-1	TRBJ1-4	TGCAGTGTGCTAAGTGGGACGGAAGAAAAACTGTTTTTT	CSVLSGTEEKLFF
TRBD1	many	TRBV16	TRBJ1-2	TGTGCCAGCAGCCAGAGGGGACAGGCGGACTATGGCTACACCTTC	CASSQRGQADYGYTF
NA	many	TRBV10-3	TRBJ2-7	TGTGCCATCAGAACCTACGAGCAGTACTTC	CAIRTYEQYF
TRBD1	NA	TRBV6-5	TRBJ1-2	TGTGCCAGCACCAAGACAGGGGGAAGCTATGGCTACACCTTC	CASTKTGGSYGYTF
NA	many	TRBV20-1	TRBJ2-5	TGCAGTGCTAGGGCCCGGGACTACCAAGAGACCCAGTACTTC	CSARARDYQETQYF
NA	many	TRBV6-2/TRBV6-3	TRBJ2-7	TGTGCCAGCAGGACCGACGCGGCCTACGAGCAGTACTTC	CASRTDAAYEQYF
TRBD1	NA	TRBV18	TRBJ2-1	TGTGCCAGCTCACCACTGAGGGGGCGGAGGCAGGGGAACTCCTACAATGAGCAGTTCTTC	CASSPLRGRRQGNSYNEQFF
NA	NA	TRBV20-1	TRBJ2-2	TGCAGTGCTAGACGGACGAATCCCGGGGAGCTGTTTTTT	CSARRTNPGELFF
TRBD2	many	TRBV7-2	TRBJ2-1	TGTGCCAGCAGCTTATACCTAGCGGGGAGAAATGAGCAGTTCTTC	CASSLYLAGRNEQFF
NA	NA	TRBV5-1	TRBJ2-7	TGCGCCAGCAGCCACGACAGAGCGAACTACGAGCAGTACTTC	CASSHDRANYEQYF
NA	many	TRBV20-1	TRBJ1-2	TGCAGTGCTAGAGATATGGCCGGGGGAGGCTACACCTTC	CSARDMAGGGYTF
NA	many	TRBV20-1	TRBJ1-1	TGCAGTGCTAGAACAAGAGGGGACACTGAAGCTTTCTTT	CSARTRGDTEAFF
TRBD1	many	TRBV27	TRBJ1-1	TGTGCCAGCAGCCTTGACCGGGACAGGGGAGGAGCTTTCTTT	CASSLDRDRGGAFF
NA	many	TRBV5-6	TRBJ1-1	TGTGCCAGCAGCCCCGGTAGCGTAGGGACCACTGAAGCTTTCTTT	CASSPGSVGTTEAFF
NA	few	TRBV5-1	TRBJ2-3	TGCGCCAGCAGCTTGGTCGGAGGGGGCTCCACAGATACGCAGTATTTT	CASSLVGGGSTDTQYF
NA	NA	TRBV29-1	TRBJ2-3	TGCAGCGTCGGGTTAAGAACTGCCGGAGATACGCAGTATTTT	CSVGLRTAGDTQYF
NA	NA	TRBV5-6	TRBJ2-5	TGTGCCAGCAGCCTCAGGACGGGGGAGACCCAGTACTTC	CASSLRTGETQYF
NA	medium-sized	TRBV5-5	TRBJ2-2	TGTGCCAGCAGCTTGGTCGCTGGCGGGGAGCTGTTTTTT	CASSLVAGGELFF
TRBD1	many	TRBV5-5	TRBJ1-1	TGTGCCAGCAGCCGACAGGGGGTAACTGAAGCTTTCTTT	CASSRQGVTEAFF
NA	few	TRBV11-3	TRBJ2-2	TGTGCCAGCAGCGCTGGTTGGACCGGGGAGCTGTTTTTT	CASSAGWTGELFF